The source of this TCR beta chain is a study of T and B cells in COVID-19 patients. Study at large: The recovered cohort's median age was approximately 37 years, versus about 63 years in active infection. Most of the roughly 20 active-infection patients had comorbidities associated with unfavorable COVID-19 outcome. Findings and limits, study-wide: In COVID-19 patients, T cell receptor beta variable and joining gene use was reportedly strongly skewed. Clonality of TRB repertoires was high in active COVID-19; recovery brought above-healthy diversity and richness.

Deletions cut 1 base from V and 0 bases from J, with 10 bases between. In germline, CDR1 is KGHSH, CDR2 LQKENI. CDR3 length equals 16 residues. TRB was amplified from about 240-490 ng of blood genomic DNA. TRB rearrangements were amplified by multiplex PCR with BIOMED2 TRB-A/B primers. TCRdb used MiXCR to reprocess the multiplex PCR reads, holding one entry per CDR3 protein. The table includes about 11,000 distinct CDR3 sequences, around a third detected once. This clonotype came up a few times. The antigen remains undetermined. This receptor was identified in a human donor with active COVID-19. This sequence joins TRBV18 and TRBJ1-3, with a possible D match to TRBD1 (5 bases). Material: blood. CDR3: CASSPLQGHSGNTIYF. The CDR3, as DNA: TGTGCCAGCTCACCACTTCAGGGCCACTCTGGAAACACCATATATTTT.